One sample yielded the 24 T cell receptor beta chains listed below, sequenced in a study of Graves' ophthalmopathy and Graves' hyperthyroidism. RNA transcripts were the source from which TCR beta CDR3 regions were amplified. In the first round, RT-PCR was carried out with HTBI primers, and a multiplex PCR formed the second round. TCRdb itself ran the multiplex PCR reads through MiXCR, one entry per CDR3 protein. The sample contains about 620,000 distinct CDR3 sequences, about 20% of which appear only once. The sequencing sample was made of peripheral blood. These receptors all stem from a woman aged 18-35 years with stable Graves' hyperthyroidism. Some clones in this sample may be carry-over from other donors' samples.

This clonotype occurred many times. The CDR3 DNA sequence: TGTGCCAGTACCAGGACAGCCATCGGGGACACTGAAGCTTTCTTT. Translation gives CASTRTAIGDTEAFF. V gene TRBV19 combines with J gene TRBJ1-1, with D tentatively TRBD1 (6 bases). Between the trimmed V and J ends, which lost 7 bases and 3 bases, there was a span of 18 bases. Per germline, CDR1 LNHDA and CDR2 SQIVND (reference sequence). This CDR3 has 15 residues.

This clonotype was counted at least ten times. The chain is built from TRBV11-2 and TRBJ1-5; D call uncertain. CDR1 is SGHAT and CDR2 is FQNNGV in the germline V gene. This CDR3 is built from 18 residues. Deletions cut 1 base from V and 0 bases from J, with 16 bases between. CDR3 in amino acids: CASSLVVAGYYSNQPQHF. The DNA for the CDR3 is TGTGCCAGCAGCTTAGTAGTGGCAGGATATTATAGCAATCAGCCCCAGCATTTT.

The rearrangement joins TRBV10-3 to TRBJ1-2, with TRBD1 matching 7 bases. The germline V gene has CDR1 ENHRY and CDR2 SYGVKD. V gave up 7 bases and J gave up 3 bases; unmatched junction bases: 8. This CDR3 region has 14 residues. The CDR3 reads CAINTRDRYYGYTF. Here the CDR3 DNA reads TGTGCCATCAATACTCGGGACAGATACTATGGCTACACCTTC.

This clonotype showed up just once. This rearrangement joins TRBV4-1 to TRBJ2-7; D may match TRBD1 or TRBD2 (6 bases each). V was clipped by 4 bases and J by 9 bases, with 22 bases between them. CDR3 length: 15 residues. Germline V gene lookup returns CDR1 MGHRA and CDR2 YSYEKL. CDR3 nucleotide sequence: TGCGCCAGCAGCCGGCCCCAGGGGAGGTACGAGGGGCAGTACTTC. Amino acids: CASSRPQGRYEGQYF.

DNA for the CDR3: TGTGCCAGCAGCAAGGACAGGGTGGTGGAGACCCAGTACTTC. It yields the protein CASSKDRVVETQYF. The chain carries TRBV11-2 and TRBJ2-5; 8 bases map to TRBD1. The CDR3 covers 14 residues. Germline V gene data show CDR1 as SGHAT and CDR2 as FQNNGV. Trimming removed 5 bases from V and 5 bases from J; junction bases left unmatched: 7.

V usage is TRBV7-2 and J usage is TRBJ2-5, with 9 bases matching TRBD2. CDR1 is SGHTA and CDR2 is FQGNSA in the germline V gene. V was pared by 5 bases and J by 2 bases, with 9 bases of the junction left unmatched. The CDR3 is 16 residues long. The CDR3 sequence is CASSPRLAAKQETQYF. The CDR3, as DNA: TGTGCCAGCAGCCCCCGACTAGCGGCGAAGCAAGAGACCCAGTACTTC.

This clonotype was seen repeatedly, ten times or more. The conserved closing phenylalanine or tryptophan is absent in this CDR3, likely reflecting a read error. The chain is built from TRBV12-3 or TRBV12-4 and TRBJ1-2, with 8 bases that match TRBD1. The CDR3 spans 15 residues. V shed 3 bases, J shed 4 bases, and the junction held 7 bases outside the gene matches. The CDR3 protein is CASSFRDRRGYGYTL. CDR3 DNA: TGTGCCAGCAGTTTTCGGGACAGGAGGGGCTATGGCTACACCCTC.

J is TRBJ2-7 and V is TRBV7-8, with 7 bases matching TRBD2. The CDR3 contains 14 residues. J was trimmed by 4 bases and V by 4 bases; bases with no gene match: 7. Germline lookup yields CDR1 SGHVS and CDR2 FQNEAQ. CDR3 protein: CASSWSSGVYEQYF. Written as DNA, the CDR3 is TGTGCCAGCAGCTGGAGCAGCGGGGTTTACGAGCAGTACTTC.

This CDR3 reads CASREARASGNTIYF. CDR3 DNA: TGTGCCAGCAGAGAGGCCCGAGCCTCTGGAAACACCATATATTTT. This chain links TRBV2 with TRBJ1-3, with D hard to call. CDR1 SNHLY and CDR2 FYNNEI come from the germline V gene. Deletions cut 6 bases from V and 0 bases from J, with 12 bases between. This CDR3 is 15 amino acids long.

This clonotype appeared many times. The chain couples TRBV12-3 or TRBV12-4 to TRBJ1-1; D is undetermined. The CDR3 has 13 amino acids. The V end was cut by 1 base, the J end by 11 bases, with 14 bases between. CDR3 loop: CASSLGAGGWAFF. CDR3 in DNA: TGTGCCAGCAGTTTAGGGGCAGGAGGTTGGGCTTTCTTT.

In its sample, this clonotype was seen a few times. V is TRBV3-1 and J is TRBJ1-6; tentative D call: TRBD1 (5 bases). This CDR3 comprises 15 residues. Trimming stripped 1 base from V and 10 bases from J, with 14 bases between. Germline V gene lookup returns CDR1 LGHDT and CDR2 YNNKEL (reference sequence). The CDR3 reads CASSQVSGARSPLHF. CDR3 DNA sequence: TGTGCCAGCAGCCAAGTGAGCGGGGCGAGATCACCCCTCCACTTT. The variable domain in full, completed from reference TRBV3-1 and TRBJ1-6, reads DTAVSQTPKYLVTQMGNDKSIKCEQNLGHDTMYWYKQDSKKFLKIMFSYNNKELIINETVPNRFSPKSPDKAHLNLHINSLELGDSAVYFCASSQVSGARSPLHFGNGTRLTVT.

Only a few counts were recorded for this clonotype. The genes are TRBV30 and TRBJ1-1; D gene ambiguous. V lost 5 bases and J lost 1, with 20 bases in between. CDR1 is GTSNPN, CDR2 SVGIG, per germline (reference sequence). This CDR3 has 16 residues. The CDR3 loop reads CAWVKKLGLPNTEAFF. The CDR3 DNA reads TGTGCCTGGGTTAAAAAACTCGGGCTCCCGAACACTGAAGCTTTCTTT. Full variable domain (outside the CDR3, taken from reference TRBV30 and TRBJ1-1): SQTIHQWPATLVQPVGSPLSLECTVEGTSNPNLYWYRQAAGRGLQLLFYSVGIGQISSEVPQNLSASRPQDRQFILSSKKLLLSDSGFYLCAWVKKLGLPNTEAFFGQGTRLTVV.

This clonotype appeared a single time. The chain has TRBV24-1 and TRBJ2-5; a possible D gene is TRBD1 (7 bases). Trimming stripped 2 bases from V and 5 bases from J, with 17 bases between. CDR1 is KGHDR, CDR2 SFDVKD, per germline. The CDR3 length is 16 residues. CDR3 bases: TGTGCCACCAGTGATTCCCGGGGGACAGAAAGCGAGACCCAGTACTTC. Residues: CATSDSRGTESETQYF.

The genes are TRBV30 and TRBJ2-7, with D uncertain. The V and J ends lost 2 bases and 1 base respectively, with 9 bases between them. CDR1 is GTSNPN, CDR2 SVGIG, per germline (reference sequence). This CDR3 has 13 amino acids. Here the CDR3 reads CAWSSLGSYEQYF. The DNA of the CDR3 is TGTGCCTGGAGTTCCCTTGGTTCCTACGAGCAGTACTTC.

This clonotype came up many times. The chain is built from TRBV12-3 or TRBV12-4 and TRBJ1-5, with TRBD1 matching over 7 bases. The CDR3 contains 15 residues. V dropped 6 bases and J dropped 0; count of bases not matched to a gene: 5. The CDR3 coding sequence is TGTGCCAGCAGACGGGGACAGACTAGCAATCAGCCCCAGCATTTT. This gives the protein CASRRGQTSNQPQHF.

This clonotype showed up many times. The chain uses TRBV12-3 or TRBV12-4 and TRBJ2-2; D is unclear. The V end lost 2 bases, the J end lost 2 bases, and 12 bases lay between the germline ends. The CDR3 runs 16 residues. The CDR3 nucleotides are TGTGCCAGCAGTTTACACGCCTTCGAAAACACCGGGGAGCTGTTTTTT. This translates into CASSLHAFENTGELFF.

There are many counts of this clonotype. The rearrangement joins TRBV29-1 to TRBJ2-7, with a weak D call TRBD1 (5 bases). Germline V gene sequence: CDR1 SQVTM, CDR2 ANQGSEA. The CDR3 length is 11 residues. The V and J ends lost 0 bases and 12 bases respectively, with 12 bases between them. The CDR3 coding sequence is TGCAGCGTTGAAGACCGCTACAGGAGGTACTTC. It specifies CSVEDRYRRYF.

This clonotype showed up just once. The chain joins TRBV28 to TRBJ1-5; D not resolved. V was clipped by 5 bases and J by 4 bases, with 6 bases between them. Looked up from germline, CDR1 is MDHEN and CDR2 is SYDVKM. This CDR3 comprises 12 residues. CDR3 DNA: TGTGCCAGCAGTAATCCTAATCAGCCCCAGCATTTT. It yields the protein CASSNPNQPQHF.

The sample holds one count of this clonotype. The V and J genes are TRBV28 and TRBJ1-2, with no clear D. This CDR3 contains 13 residues. The germline V and J ends were trimmed by 5 bases and 7 bases, with 14 bases remaining between them. The germline CDR1 and CDR2 sequences are MDHEN and SYDVKM. The CDR3 region is CASSPGVLFGYTF. The CDR3 bases are TGTGCCAGCAGTCCCGGGGTGCTCTTTGGCTACACCTTC.

In its sample, this clonotype was seen many times. The chain links TRBV20-1 to TRBJ2-2; D not certain. There are 16 residues in the CDR3. V gave up 4 bases and J gave up 0 bases, with 15 bases separating them. Per the germline V gene, CDR1 is DFQATT and CDR2 is SNEGSKA (reference sequence). The CDR3 loop reads CSAKKTPLANTGELFF. CDR3 sequence (DNA): TGCAGTGCTAAAAAAACACCACTCGCGAACACCGGGGAGCTGTTTTTT.

This clonotype was counted at least ten times. The V gene is TRBV6-2 or TRBV6-3, the J gene TRBJ1-1; no clear D. Trimming left V 5 bases short and J 10 bases short, with 14 bases between. The CDR3 runs 12 residues. CDR1 is MNHEY and CDR2 is SVGEGT in the germline V gene. CDR3 sequence reads: CASSPSGGRAFF. CDR3 DNA sequence: TGTGCCAGCAGTCCCTCCGGAGGGCGAGCTTTCTTT.

This clonotype was seen a handful of times. This sequence joins TRBV28 and TRBJ2-3, with D possibly being TRBD1 or TRBD2 (5 bases each). V was trimmed by 7 bases and J by 4 bases, leaving 21 bases between them. The CDR3 loop spans 16 amino acids. Germline loops: CDR1 MDHEN, CDR2 SYDVKM. The CDR3 loop is CASNPPGTWGPDTQYF. The CDR3 bases are TGTGCCAGCAATCCCCCGGGGACGTGGGGCCCAGATACGCAGTATTTT.

This clonotype was recorded a few times. The chain is built from TRBV2 and TRBJ1-3; D ambiguous. The CDR3 runs to 12 residues. Germline-derived CDR1 and CDR2 are SNHLY and FYNNEI. Trimming removed 5 bases at V and 8 bases at J, with 10 bases between. CDR3 loop: CASSPSWDTIYF. The CDR3 DNA reads as TGTGCCAGCAGTCCTAGTTGGGACACCATATATTTT. Variable domain in full (rest from reference TRBV2 and TRBJ1-3): EPEVTQTPSHQVTQMGQEVILRCVPISNHLYFYWYRQILGQKVEFLVSFYNNEISEKSEIFDDQFSVERPDGSNFTLKIRSTKLEDSAMYFCASSPSWDTIYFGEGSWLTVV.

The table lists this clonotype with many counts. The chain couples TRBV11-1 to TRBJ2-5; 8 bases match TRBD2. This CDR3 has 14 residues. The J segment lost 4 bases and the V segment lost 4 bases, leaving 5 bases of the junction unmatched. Germline V gives CDR1 SGHAT, CDR2 FQDESV (reference sequence). The DNA for the CDR3 is TGTGCCAGCAGCTCCGGACTAGCAACAGAGACCCAGTACTTC. This gives the protein CASSSGLATETQYF.